This T cell receptor beta chain was sequenced in a study of blood T cell repertoires in COVID-19. Turning to the study itself: Sample material is recorded as cDNA or gDNA derived from T cells, B-cell-depleted T cells, or PBMCs.

Data came from immunoSEQ multiplex PCR; TCRdb stores just in-frame clones and leaves some out. The data contain more than 300,000 clones, about 90% of them singletons. V was pared by 2 bases and J by 5 bases, with 2 bases of the junction left unmatched. The CDR3 consists of 15 residues. The germline V gene has CDR1 LNHDA and CDR2 SQIVND (reference sequence). Sequenced sample: PBMCs or T cells enriched from blood (not recorded which). The chain links TRBV19 to TRBJ2-2; 10 bases fit TRBD1. The TCR sequence derives from a man aged 40-49 years in a cohort exposed to, infected with or recovered from COVID-19 (not recorded which). DNA of the CDR3: TGTGCCAGTAGTATACCGGGACAGGGGACCGGGGAGCTGTTTTTT. As protein: CASSIPGQGTGELFF.